This entry lists 3 T cell receptor beta chains sequenced from one sample in a study of T cell responses to AZD1222 COVID-19 vaccine. The protocol was immunoSEQ multiplex PCR, while the TCRdb copy is restricted to in-frame clones and leaves out a portion. This sample carries some 130,000 clones, around 90% of them seen once, and the ten largest clones take around 2.5%. Sequenced here: peripheral blood, sampled 28 days after the second AZD1222 dose. These receptors were taken from an adult who received the AZD1222 COVID-19 vaccine.

The J gene is TRBJ2-6, the V gene TRBV6-5, with D maybe TRBD1 (6 bases). The CDR3 runs 15 residues. Trimming shortened V by 6 bases and J by 4 bases, and 13 bases separated the two germline ends. Germline values: CDR1 MNHEY, CDR2 SVGAGI. The CDR3 DNA reads as TGTGCCAGCAGACACGACAGGACCGGGGCCAACGTCCTGACTTTC. Protein product: CASRHDRTGANVLTF.

This chain joins TRBV5-4 and TRBJ1-2, with D perhaps TRBD1 (6 bases). The CDR3 sequence is 14 residues long. The germline V gene has CDR1 SGHNT and CDR2 YYREEE (reference sequence). V was clipped by 6 bases and J by 2 bases, with 14 bases between them. The CDR3 coding sequence is TGTGCCAGCAACCTTGGAGGACAGAACTATGGCTACACCTTC. Amino acids: CASNLGGQNYGYTF.

This clone was detected only once. The chain employs TRBV4-3 and TRBJ1-2; 7 bases map to TRBD1. In germline, CDR1 is LGHNA, CDR2 YSLEER. With 4 bases clipped from V and 11 bases from J, the junction kept 13 bases outside the gene matches. The CDR3 contains 14 residues. CDR3 coding DNA: TGCGCCAGCAGCCGAGGACAGGACGGAAGCTCGTACACCTTC. It encodes CASSRGQDGSSYTF.